The clone carrying this TCR beta chain was counted once. The data were obtained in a study of blood T cell repertoires in COVID-19. Study context: COVID-19 samples from acute and convalescent phases originated in the United States, Italy and Spain.

Only in-frame clones appear in the TCRdb table, and some are missing; sequencing was by immunoSEQ multiplex PCR. The profile shows some 200,000 clones, approximately 85% of them singletons. Per germline, CDR1 MGHRA and CDR2 YSYEKL. The CDR3 is made up of 13 amino acids. Trimming took 5 bases from V and 3 from J, leaving 7 bases between them. The rearrangement uses TRBV4-1 and TRBJ1-4; no firm D call. This TCR derives from a woman in her sixties or seventies with acute or convalescent COVID-19. The sequenced material came from peripheral blood. The CDR3 region has the DNA TGCGCCAGCAGCTTAAGAGCTAATGAAAAACTGTTTTTT. Translating gives CASSLRANEKLFF.